Following are 10 T cell receptor beta chains from one sample sequenced in a study of T cell repertoires in cytomegalovirus infection. TCRdb itself ran the reads through MiXCR, one entry per CDR3 protein. Here the sample spans 200,000 to 250,000 distinct CDR3 sequences, roughly 22% being singletons. The specimen was CD8+ T cells from PBMCs. All receptors come from a human donor in good health (CMV status not recorded). Some clones in this sample may be carry-over from other donors' samples.

This clonotype was counted between two and nine times. CDR3 in DNA: TGCAGTGCTTCCAGCGGGGGGGCCTTAGATGAGCAGTTCTTC. Translation: CSASSGGALDEQFF. V is TRBV20-1 and J is TRBJ2-1; 10 nucleotides align to TRBD2. The length of the CDR3 is 14 residues. Unmatched junction bases numbered 9, after V lost 5 bases and J lost 8 bases. Germline values: CDR1 DFQATT, CDR2 SNEGSKA (reference sequence).

The rearrangement links TRBV30 to TRBJ2-7, with TRBD2 matching 7 bases. V lost 2 bases and J lost 5; bases outside the gene matches: 6. The germline CDR1 and CDR2 sequences are GTSNPN and SVGIG (reference sequence). This CDR3 has 13 amino acids. The CDR3 protein is CAWSLLGRDEQYF. The CDR3 DNA reads as TGTGCCTGGAGTCTCCTGGGGAGGGACGAGCAGTACTTC.

The gene calls are TRBV19 and TRBJ2-7; 8 bases fit TRBD1. The V segment lost 5 bases and the J segment 4 bases; nucleotides outside the gene matches: 7. Germline V CDR1 and CDR2: LNHDA, SQIVND (reference sequence). CDR3 length: 14 amino acids. The CDR3 DNA is TGTGCCAGTAGTTGGGCAGGGGGCGATTACGAGCAGTACTTC. Translated: CASSWAGGDYEQYF. Drawing the rest from reference TRBV19 and TRBJ2-7, the complete variable domain is DGGITQSPKYLFRKEGQNVTLSCEQNLNHDAMYWYRQDPGQGLRLIYYSQIVNDFQKGDIAEGYSVSREKKESFPLTVTSAQKNPTAFYLCASSWAGGDYEQYFGPGTRLTVT.

At least ten counts were recorded for this clonotype. The gene calls are TRBV7-9 and TRBJ2-1; 11 bases are a match to TRBD2. Trimming removed 5 bases from V and 2 bases from J; junction bases left unmatched: 5. CDR3 length equals 16 residues. CDR1 and CDR2 (germline): SEHNR, FQNEAQ (reference sequence). The CDR3 loop is CASSPPTSGAYNEQFF. The CDR3 bases are TGTGCCAGCAGCCCTCCGACTAGCGGGGCCTACAATGAGCAGTTCTTC.

This clonotype was counted at least ten times. The chain uses TRBV28 and TRBJ2-1, with TRBD1 identical over 7 bases. CDR3 size: 14 residues. Germline V gene lookup returns CDR1 MDHEN and CDR2 SYDVKM. J gave up 0 bases and V 7 bases, and 3 bases lay outside the gene matches. CDR3 nucleotide sequence: TGTGCCAGCAAGACAGGGAGCTCCTACAATGAGCAGTTCTTC. It specifies CASKTGSSYNEQFF.

On this clonotype: At one boundary the junction diverges from the germline segment, which might be a read error. The chain joins TRBV7-8 to TRBJ2-1; no definite D call. The CDR3 has 13 residues. Germline CDR1 and CDR2: SGHVS and FQNEAQ. CDR3 sequence (DNA): TGTGCCAGCAGCTTAAGCTCCGACAACGAGCAGTTCTTC. Its translation: CASSLSSDNEQFF. The whole variable domain, filled in from reference TRBV7-8 and TRBJ2-1, reads GAGVSQSPRYKVAKRGQDVALRCDPISGHVSLFWYQQALGQGPEFLTYFQNEAQLDKSGLPSDRFFAERPEGSVSTLKIQRTQQEDSAVYLCASSLSSDNEQFFGPGTRLTVL.

This clonotype was detected a few times. The V gene is TRBV4-1, the J gene TRBJ2-1; TRBD1 agrees at 8 bases. CDR1 and CDR2 from the germline V gene are MGHRA and YSYEKL. J lost 5 bases, V lost 4 bases, and 7 bases had no gene match. The CDR3 has 15 residues. CDR3 sequence (DNA): TGCGCCAGCAGCCTACTAGGACAGGGACACAATGAGCAGTTCTTC. This encodes CASSLLGQGHNEQFF.

The chain is built from TRBV7-6 and TRBJ2-1; 7 nucleotides align to TRBD1. V gave up 5 bases and J gave up 12 bases; unmatched junction bases: 13. The CDR3 contains 14 residues. The germline V gene has CDR1 SGHVS and CDR2 FNYEAQ. The CDR3 loop reads CASSLGDSAKGQFF. Here the CDR3 DNA reads TGTGCCAGCAGCCTAGGGGACAGCGCCAAGGGGCAGTTCTTC.

This clonotype was observed at least ten times. V and J are TRBV2 and TRBJ1-2, with a weak D call TRBD1 (5 bases). The V gene lost 1 base and the J gene lost 7 bases, with 7 bases spanning the gap. In germline, CDR1 is SNHLY, CDR2 FYNNEI. The CDR3 extends over 12 amino acids. CDR3 sequence (DNA): TGTGCCAGCAGTGAAGTGGGGACTGGCTACACCTTC. Translation gives CASSEVGTGYTF.

This chain connects TRBV5-1 to TRBJ2-1; TRBD2 is a possible D gene (5 bases). Deletions cut 0 bases from V and 3 bases from J, with 16 bases between. The CDR3 is 17 residues long. Germline V gives CDR1 SGHRS, CDR2 YFSETQ. The CDR3 sequence: CASSLEARGRLYNEQFF. In nucleotides, the CDR3 is TGCGCCAGCAGCTTGGAGGCACGAGGGCGGCTCTACAATGAGCAGTTCTTC. The whole variable domain, remainder taken from reference TRBV5-1 and TRBJ2-1, is KAGVTQTPRYLIKTRGQQVTLSCSPISGHRSVSWYQQTPGQGLQFLFEYFSETQRNKGNFPGRFSGRQFSNSRSEMNVSTLELGDSALYLCASSLEARGRLYNEQFFGPGTRLTVL.